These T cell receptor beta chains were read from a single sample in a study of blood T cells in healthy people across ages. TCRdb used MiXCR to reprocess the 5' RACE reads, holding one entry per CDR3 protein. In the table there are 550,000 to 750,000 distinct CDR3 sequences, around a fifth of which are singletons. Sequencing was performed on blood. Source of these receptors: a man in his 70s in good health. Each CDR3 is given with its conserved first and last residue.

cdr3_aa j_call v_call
CSAIRAGGNPNEQFF TRBJ2-1 TRBV20-1
CASLDQGLAGGGSEQFF . TRBV12-3/TRBV12-4
CASSPRAGVTNQPQHF TRBJ1-5 TRBV4-2
CASSLQIEQFF TRBJ2-1 TRBV7-2
CASNRRDRGYQETQYF TRBJ2-5 TRBV12-3/TRBV12-4
CASSLKGGTIGTQYF TRBJ2-5 TRBV7-2
CAWSRGTNNYGYTF TRBJ1-2 TRBV30
CASSRGRREGTDTQYF TRBJ2-3 TRBV6-1
CASSQDLAGWEEYNEQFF TRBJ2-1 TRBV4-1
CASSLAQGGRDIQYF TRBJ2-4 TRBV7-9
CSAPTREETQYF TRBJ2-5 TRBV20-1
CAIMGGLGRKSDGYTF TRBJ1-2 TRBV10-3
CSARDRGDNSPLHF TRBJ1-6 TRBV20-1
CASNQGPSNQPQHF TRBJ1-5 TRBV3-1
CAISEQPGNEQFF TRBJ2-1 TRBV10-3
CASSPTGVKRYYEQYF TRBJ2-7 TRBV19
CASSRLGEGEETQYF TRBJ2-5 TRBV14
CASSSPGSIMEGRDGVATVETQYF TRBJ2-5 TRBV21-1
CASSYVRVAGVGELFF TRBJ2-2 TRBV6-5
CASSFEHPGAGANVLTF TRBJ2-6 TRBV5-1
CASSLDQGITNEKLFF TRBJ1-4 TRBV7-9
CASSEASSGSYNEQFF TRBJ2-1 TRBV2
CASKFGDSAYEQYF . TRBV28
CASSLDGYGYTF TRBJ1-2 TRBV7-2
CSARPSGTDTQYF TRBJ2-3 TRBV20-1
CAWSVRELQFF . TRBV30
CASSRATSGRKETQYF TRBJ2-5 TRBV3-1
CAWSAGLSTYEQYF TRBJ2-7 TRBV30
CASSFPQLRAYEQYF TRBJ2-7 TRBV7-3
CSVTRQGYEQFF TRBJ2-1 TRBV29-1
CASSLSIGTRGETQYF TRBJ2-5 TRBV27
CASSRSGYTDTQYF TRBJ2-3 TRBV3-1
CANHSAREDQETQYF TRBJ2-5 TRBV12-3/TRBV12-4
CSAGGQGTSNKNIQYF TRBJ2-4 TRBV20-1
CSARTGSYNEQFF TRBJ2-1 TRBV20-1
CASTRNRPDEQYF TRBJ2-7 TRBV12-3/TRBV12-4
CASSLVMGGPTDTQYF TRBJ2-3 TRBV5-5
CASSVKGGYTF TRBJ1-2 TRBV6-1
CASSLTLNPQETQYF TRBJ2-5 TRBV7-3
CASSPRRASREQYF TRBJ2-7 TRBV14
CASTLDEMGADTQYF TRBJ2-3 TRBV12-3/TRBV12-4
CSASTREASTDTQYF TRBJ2-3 TRBV20-1
CANSLGQGGAETQYF TRBJ2-5 TRBV5-1
CASSWGSSGETQYF TRBJ2-5 TRBV5-1
CASSLEEWGYNEQFF TRBJ2-1 TRBV5-1
CASSLSGRTHEQYF TRBJ2-7 TRBV5-1
CASSSERDIRGKNIQYF TRBJ2-4 TRBV28
CASSSRPRNEQFF TRBJ2-1 TRBV7-2
CASSQEWRNEQFF TRBJ2-1 TRBV14
CASSLGSAGANVLTF TRBJ2-6 TRBV7-3
CASSYRVKDEQFF TRBJ2-1 TRBV6-5